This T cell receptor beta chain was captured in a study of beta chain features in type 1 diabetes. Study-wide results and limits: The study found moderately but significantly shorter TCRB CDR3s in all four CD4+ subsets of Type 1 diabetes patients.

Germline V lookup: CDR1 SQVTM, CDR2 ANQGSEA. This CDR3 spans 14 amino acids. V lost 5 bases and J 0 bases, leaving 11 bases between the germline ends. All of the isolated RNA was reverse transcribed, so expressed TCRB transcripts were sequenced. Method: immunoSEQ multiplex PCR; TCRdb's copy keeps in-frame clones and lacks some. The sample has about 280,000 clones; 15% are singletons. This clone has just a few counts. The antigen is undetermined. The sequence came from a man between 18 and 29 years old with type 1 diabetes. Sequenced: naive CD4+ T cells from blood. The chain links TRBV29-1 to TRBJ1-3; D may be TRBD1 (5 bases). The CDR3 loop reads CSVLGAYSGNTIYF. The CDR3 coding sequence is TGCAGCGTTCTTGGGGCCTACTCTGGAAACACCATATATTTT.